This paragraph covers one TCR beta chain sequence. As yet, its antigen is unknown. The sample belongs to a study of T-cell memory formation after mild COVID-19. The overall study: For the most part, TCR clusters were specific to one donor.

The V gene lost 1 base and the J gene lost 3 bases, with 9 bases spanning the gap. The CDR3 length is 14 residues. Sample barcodes and UMIs were carried by the TCR alpha and TCR beta cDNA libraries that 5'RACE generated with constant-segment primers. TCRdb re-derived calls from the 5' RACE reads in MiXCR, one entry per CDR3 protein. The repertoire holds over 350,000 distinct CDR3 sequences, with roughly 24% as singletons. General study results and limits: The authors left the SARS-CoV-2 specificity of second-wave clones peaking on day 37 unconfirmed. The CD4+ clones that contracted clustered mainly within CM and EM, and the CD8+ clones concentrated in EMRA.

This clonotype was obtained from an adult woman who had mild COVID-19 (a few samples of this study predate the infection). Cell type and time point are not known. The chain uses TRBV12-3 or TRBV12-4 and TRBJ1-2, with D unclear. Sequenced input: PBMCs or a T cell subset sorted from them (not recorded which). CDR3 coding DNA: TGTGCCAGCAGTTTAGAGTTATTGGACTATGGCTACACCTTC. Protein product: CASSLELLDYGYTF.